This TCR beta chain is from a study of shared clonotypes between healthy human individuals. Study-wide results and limits: Naive CD4 clonotype sharing across several donors was approximately 5%. Larger estimated richness was generally seen in naive subsets than in memory subsets.

The DNA input per sorted-subset replicate PCR was roughly 0.2 ug, corresponding to some 30,000 T cell genomes. Clones were sequenced by immunoSEQ multiplex PCR, and TCRdb holds only the in-frame ones, with some missing. This sample has over 1.5 million clones, with roughly 98% found just once. As to this clone: Antigen specificity is unknown.

The germline CDR1 and CDR2 sequences are LNHDA and SQIVND (reference sequence). The V end lost 7 bases, the J end lost 2 bases, and 12 bases lay between the germline ends. The CDR3 runs 14 residues. The specimen sequenced was naive CD4+ T cells sorted from blood. Subset meaning: CD45RA+ positively selected. This sequence joins TRBV19 and TRBJ2-1, with D possibly TRBD1 on 5 matching bases. This sequence was found in a man aged 25 to 45 in good health. The CDR3, as DNA: TGTGCCAGTAATCCTAAGGACACCTACAATGAGCAGTTCTTC. Protein product: CASNPKDTYNEQFF.